The clone carrying this T cell receptor beta chain was observed many times. Its specificity is not known. The ends were cut back, 2 bases at V and 6 bases at J, with 20 bases in the middle. Germline V gene sequence: CDR1 SGHRS, CDR2 YFSETQ. The CDR3 runs 17 residues. The source of the sample is a study of HIV-infected patients and healthy controls. Whole blood was used without fractionation, so all unsorted peripheral T cells were included. Four of the ten uninfected healthy control donors were sampled twice, two to three months apart. The RNA source was a roughly 2.3 ml peripheral blood draw. cDNA was made from approximately 500 ng RNA using alpha and beta constant primers. Alpha and beta chain libraries were made separately by chain-specific third strand synthesis with multiplexing indices. TCRdb re-derived calls from the 5' RACE reads in MiXCR, one entry per CDR3 protein. This table has just over 15,000 distinct CDR3 sequences, roughly 7.5% appearing once.

Broader study findings: HLA types of the donors remained undetermined.

The sequencing sample was made of blood. The chain employs TRBV5-1 and TRBJ2-2; D is possibly TRBD1 (6 bases). The receptor's source is an adult in good health. CDR3 in DNA: TGCGCCAGCAGCTTAGGATCCCAGCGGCAGGGGTCCGGGGAGCTGTTTTTT. It specifies CASSLGSQRQGSGELFF.